The present T cell receptor beta chain was sequenced within a study of T-cell memory formation after mild COVID-19. Germline V gene lookup returns CDR1 SGHDT and CDR2 YYEEEE. The CDR3 covers 12 residues. The V end lost 1 base, the J end lost 8 bases, and 9 bases lay between the germline ends. One entry per CDR3 protein, called by TCRdb with MiXCR from the 5' RACE reads. Of about 390,000 distinct CDR3 sequences listed, roughly 15% are singletons. The source material was PBMCs or a T cell subset sorted from them (not recorded which). The genes are TRBV5-6 and TRBJ1-2; a possible D gene is TRBD1 (6 bases). This sequence was found in a man aged 18 to 35 who had mild COVID-19 (a few samples of this study predate the infection). Cell type and time point are not known. CDR3 nucleotide sequence: TGTGCCAGCAGCTTGCGGGGGCCCGGCTACACCTTC. Translation: CASSLRGPGYTF. Variable domain in full (rest from reference TRBV5-6 and TRBJ1-2): DAGVTQSPTHLIKTRGQQVTLRCSPKSGHDTVSWYQQALGQGPQFIFQYYEEEERQRGNFPDRFSGHQFPNYSSELNVNALLLGDSALYLCASSLRGPGYTFGSGTRLTVV.